This is a list of T cell receptor beta chains from one sample in a study of blood T cell repertoires in COVID-19. This table comes from immunoSEQ multiplex PCR, and its TCRdb copy is limited to in-frame clones, with some not included. In the table there are around 70,000 clones, around 90% of which are singletons. The sequencing sample was made of peripheral blood. These receptors all stem from a woman over 75 with active or convalescent COVID-19. The CDR3 runs from the conserved cysteine through the conserved F or W. Each record gives: CDR3 DNA, CDR3 protein, J gene, D gene, clone size, V gene. A D gene is named only where the DNA matches it firmly. Clone size is shown for a subset of rows, as once, few, many or a class of expanded clone.

CDR3 DNA: TGTGCCAGTACGTTAGACAAATCCCTATCAAGGCCCCAGCATTTT
CDR3 protein: CASTLDKSLSRPQHF
J gene: TRBJ1-5
D gene: NA
clone size: NA
V gene: TRBV19

CDR3 DNA: TGTGCCAGCAGCTTAATTGGCGGCTTCTCCTACAATGAGCAGTTCTTC
CDR3 protein: CASSLIGGFSYNEQFF
J gene: TRBJ2-1
D gene: NA
clone size: NA
V gene: TRBV7-3

CDR3 DNA: TGTGCCAGCTCACCACAGGGAGCCCGATCTGGAAACACCATATATTTT
CDR3 protein: CASSPQGARSGNTIYF
J gene: TRBJ1-3
D gene: NA
clone size: NA
V gene: TRBV18

CDR3 DNA: TGTGCCAGTAGTATTCGCGGCATCAGCACAGATACGCAGTATTTT
CDR3 protein: CASSIRGISTDTQYF
J gene: TRBJ2-3
D gene: NA
clone size: NA
V gene: TRBV19

CDR3 DNA: TGCAGCGCCATAGCGGGGGGGCCGCGTTACAATGAGCAGTTCTTC
CDR3 protein: CSAIAGGPRYNEQFF
J gene: TRBJ2-1
D gene: TRBD2
clone size: NA
V gene: TRBV29-1

CDR3 DNA: TGCGCCAGCAGCATGATAGGGACAGGGGGCGCGGAGACCCAGTACTTC
CDR3 protein: CASSMIGTGGAETQYF
J gene: TRBJ2-5
D gene: TRBD1
clone size: NA
V gene: TRBV5-1

CDR3 DNA: TGTGCCAGCAGTTCACAGGGGGGATGGATCGCTGAAGCTTTCTTT
CDR3 protein: CASSSQGGWIAEAFF
J gene: TRBJ1-1
D gene: TRBD1
clone size: NA
V gene: TRBV6-5

CDR3 DNA: TGTGCCAGCATTACGGAAGGGGTGCGGGGCGCTGAAGCTTTCTTT
CDR3 protein: CASITEGVRGAEAFF
J gene: TRBJ1-1
D gene: NA
clone size: NA
V gene: TRBV7-9

CDR3 DNA: TGTGCCAGCAGCTTGGGGACAGGGACATTACTTACCATCTCCTACGAGCAGTACTTC
CDR3 protein: CASSLGTGTLLTISYEQYF
J gene: TRBJ2-7
D gene: TRBD1
clone size: NA
V gene: TRBV7-2

CDR3 DNA: TGTGCCAGTTCGATCGGGTACGCCACGGGGGAGCAGTACTTC
CDR3 protein: CASSIGYATGEQYF
J gene: TRBJ2-7
D gene: NA
clone size: few
V gene: TRBV19

CDR3 DNA: TGTGCCAGCAGCGCAACCGGGACAACGGGTTATAGCAATCAGCCCCAGCATTTT
CDR3 protein: CASSATGTTGYSNQPQHF
J gene: TRBJ1-5
D gene: NA
clone size: NA
V gene: TRBV7-2

CDR3 DNA: TGTGCCAGCAGTTACTCTGGACTTACAGGGAATTCACCCCTCCACTTT
CDR3 protein: CASSYSGLTGNSPLHF
J gene: TRBJ1-6
D gene: NA
clone size: NA
V gene: TRBV6-6

CDR3 DNA: TGTGCCAGCAGTTACGTCCGGCAGCCCCAGCATTTT
CDR3 protein: CASSYVRQPQHF
J gene: TRBJ1-5
D gene: NA
clone size: NA
V gene: TRBV6-2/TRBV6-3

CDR3 DNA: TGCGCCAGCAGTGAGACCCGGTACAATGAGCAGTTCTTC
CDR3 protein: CASSETRYNEQFF
J gene: TRBJ2-1
D gene: NA
clone size: NA
V gene: TRBV10-2

CDR3 DNA: TGTGCCAGCTCACCCGGGTGGATCGGCACAGATACGCAGTATTTT
CDR3 protein: CASSPGWIGTDTQYF
J gene: TRBJ2-3
D gene: NA
clone size: NA
V gene: TRBV18